This T cell receptor (beta chain) is drawn from a study of cytotoxic CD8 clonotypes in ibrutinib-treated CLL. Study observations and caveats: Public clonotypes showed up rarely, and on treatment they shrank or held steady. Whereas clonality rose at ibrutinib response, it declined toward baseline at progression. The study found baseline clonality above age-matched healthy donors, tracking circulating CD8+ T-cell counts.

The CDR3 length is 13 residues. Per germline, CDR1 KGHSH and CDR2 LQKENI. The V and J ends lost 0 bases and 15 bases, in that order; junction bases with no gene match: 6. Regarding this clone: Its antigen remains unidentified.

Profiling relied on immunoSEQ multiplex PCR, and the TCRdb table lists in-frame clones only, not all of them. Here the sample spans about 32,000 clones, 65% to 75% being singletons. This chain uses TRBV18 with TRBJ2-2, with TRBD1 matching over 8 bases. The sample was PBMCs, taken at disease progression, from a patient treated with ibrutinib. This TCR came from a human donor with chronic lymphocytic leukemia. This chain's CDR3 is CASSPPSGQGVFF. The CDR3 DNA is TGTGCCAGCTCACCACCGAGTGGACAGGGAGTGTTTTTT.